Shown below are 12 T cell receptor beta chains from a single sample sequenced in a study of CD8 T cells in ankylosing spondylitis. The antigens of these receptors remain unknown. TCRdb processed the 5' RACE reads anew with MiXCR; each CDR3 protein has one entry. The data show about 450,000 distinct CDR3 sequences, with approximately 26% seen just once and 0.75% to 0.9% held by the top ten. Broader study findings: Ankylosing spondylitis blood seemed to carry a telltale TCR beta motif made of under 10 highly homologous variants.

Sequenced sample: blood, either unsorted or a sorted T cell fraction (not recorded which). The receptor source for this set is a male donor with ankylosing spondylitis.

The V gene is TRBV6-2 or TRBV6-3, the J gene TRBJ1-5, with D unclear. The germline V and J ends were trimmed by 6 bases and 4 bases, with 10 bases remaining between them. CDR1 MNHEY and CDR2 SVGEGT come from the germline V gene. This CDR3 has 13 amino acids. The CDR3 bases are TGTGCCAGCAGGTTCTTCGTGAATCAGCCCCAGCATTTT. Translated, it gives CASRFFVNQPQHF.

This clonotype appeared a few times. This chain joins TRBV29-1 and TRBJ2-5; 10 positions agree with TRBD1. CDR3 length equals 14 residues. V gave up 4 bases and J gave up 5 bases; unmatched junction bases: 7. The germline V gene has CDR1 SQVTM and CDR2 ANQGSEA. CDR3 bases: TGCAGCGTTGTGGGCCTGACAGGGGGCGAGACCCAGTACTTC. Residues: CSVVGLTGGETQYF.

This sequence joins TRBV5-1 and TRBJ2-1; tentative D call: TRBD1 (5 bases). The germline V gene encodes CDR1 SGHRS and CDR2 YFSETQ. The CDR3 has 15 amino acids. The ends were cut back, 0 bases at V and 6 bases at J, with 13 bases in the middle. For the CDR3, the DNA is TGCGCCAGCAGCTTGGGGCAGGGAACGCTCAATGAGCAGTTCTTC. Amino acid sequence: CASSLGQGTLNEQFF. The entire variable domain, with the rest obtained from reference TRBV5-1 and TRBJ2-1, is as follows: KAGVTQTPRYLIKTRGQQVTLSCSPISGHRSVSWYQQTPGQGLQFLFEYFSETQRNKGNFPGRFSGRQFSNSRSEMNVSTLELGDSALYLCASSLGQGTLNEQFFGPGTRLTVL.

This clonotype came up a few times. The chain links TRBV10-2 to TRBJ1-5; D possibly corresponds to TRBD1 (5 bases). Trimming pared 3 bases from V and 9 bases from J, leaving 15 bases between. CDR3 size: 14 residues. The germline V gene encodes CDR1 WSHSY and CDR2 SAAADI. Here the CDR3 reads CASSDGRGPRPQHF. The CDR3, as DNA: TGCGCCAGCAGTGATGGAAGGGGCCCTCGGCCCCAGCATTTT.

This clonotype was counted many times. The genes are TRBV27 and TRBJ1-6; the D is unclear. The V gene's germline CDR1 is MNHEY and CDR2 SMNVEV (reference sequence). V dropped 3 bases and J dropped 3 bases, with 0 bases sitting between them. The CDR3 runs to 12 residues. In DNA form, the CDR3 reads TGTGCCAGCAGTTTCTATAATTCACCCCTCCACTTT. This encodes CASSFYNSPLHF.

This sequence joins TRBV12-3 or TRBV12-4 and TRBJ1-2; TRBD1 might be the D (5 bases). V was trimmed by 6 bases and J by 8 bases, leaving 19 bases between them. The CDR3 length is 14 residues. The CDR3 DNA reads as TGTGCCAGCAGCCTTCTCGAGACTTGGGGCGGCTACACCTTC. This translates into CASSLLETWGGYTF.

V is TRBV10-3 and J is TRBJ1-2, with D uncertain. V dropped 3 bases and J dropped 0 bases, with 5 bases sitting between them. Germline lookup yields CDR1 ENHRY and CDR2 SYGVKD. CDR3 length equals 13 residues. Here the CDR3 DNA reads TGTGCCATCAGTGACTCGGCTAACTATGGCTACACCTTC. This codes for CAISDSANYGYTF.

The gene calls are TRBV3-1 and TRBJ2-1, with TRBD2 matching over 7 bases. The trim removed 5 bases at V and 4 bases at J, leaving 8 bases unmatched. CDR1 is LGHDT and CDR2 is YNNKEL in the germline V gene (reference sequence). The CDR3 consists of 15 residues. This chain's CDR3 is CASSRTSLTYNEQFF. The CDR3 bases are TGTGCCAGCAGCAGGACTAGTCTGACATACAATGAGCAGTTCTTC.

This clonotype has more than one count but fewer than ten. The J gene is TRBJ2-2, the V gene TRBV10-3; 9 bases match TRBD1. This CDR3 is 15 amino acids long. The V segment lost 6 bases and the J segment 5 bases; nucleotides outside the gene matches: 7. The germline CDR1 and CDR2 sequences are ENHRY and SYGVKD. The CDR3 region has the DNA TGTGCCATCAGCCAGCGACAGGGGGAGACCGGGGAGCTGTTTTTT. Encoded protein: CAISQRQGETGELFF.

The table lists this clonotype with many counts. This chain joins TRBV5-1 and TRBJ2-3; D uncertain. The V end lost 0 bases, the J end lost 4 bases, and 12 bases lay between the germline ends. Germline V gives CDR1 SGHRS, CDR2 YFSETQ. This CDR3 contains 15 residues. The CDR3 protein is CASSLVPPPADTQYF. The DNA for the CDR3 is TGCGCCAGCAGCTTGGTGCCACCTCCGGCAGATACGCAGTATTTT.

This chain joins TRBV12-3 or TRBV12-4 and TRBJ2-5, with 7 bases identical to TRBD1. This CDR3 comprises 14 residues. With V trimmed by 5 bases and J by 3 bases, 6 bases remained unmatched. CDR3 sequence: CASSPGTEEETQYF. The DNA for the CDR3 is TGTGCCAGCAGTCCCGGGACAGAAGAAGAGACCCAGTACTTC.

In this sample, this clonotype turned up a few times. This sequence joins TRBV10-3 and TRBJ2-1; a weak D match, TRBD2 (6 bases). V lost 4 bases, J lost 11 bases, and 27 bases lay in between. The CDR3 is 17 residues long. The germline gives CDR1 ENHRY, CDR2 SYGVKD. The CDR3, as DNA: TGTGCCATCAGTGCTGGGACTGCCGATTTGATTAAAATGAAGCAGTTCTTC. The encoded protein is CAISAGTADLIKMKQFF.